Listed below are T cell receptor beta chains from one sample, sequenced in a study of blood T cell repertoires in COVID-19. Here immunoSEQ multiplex PCR was the method, and the copy in TCRdb shows in-frame clones only, minus some. The table has about 270,000 clones, approximately 86% seen once; the top ten hold around 8.8%. The sequenced material came from peripheral blood. These receptor sequences come from a middle-aged man with active or convalescent COVID-19. Each CDR3 is given with its conserved first and last residue. The D gene is left open where the match is weak. A row's size may be missing; if present it is once, few, many or a size class.

CASSLAAGTGSSYEQYF | TGTGCCAGCAGCTTAGCAGCCGGGACAGGAAGCTCCTACGAGCAGTACTTC | TRBD1 | TRBV7-2 | - | TRBJ2-7
CASSPPGTRGGTEAFF | TGTGCCAGCTCACCGCCGGGGACCAGGGGTGGCACTGAAGCTTTCTTT | - | TRBV18 | - | TRBJ1-1
CASSGTGSYEQYF | TGCGCCAGCAGTGGAACAGGATCCTACGAGCAGTACTTC | - | TRBV10-2 | - | TRBJ2-7
CASSFWGQGTDTQYF | TGTGCCAGCAGTTTTTGGGGCCAAGGCACAGATACGCAGTATTTT | - | TRBV4-2 | - | TRBJ2-3
CASLALGWGELFF | TGTGCCAGCCTAGCCCTGGGTTGGGGGGAGCTGTTTTTT | - | TRBV2 | - | TRBJ2-2
CATSDQTSGGGKTQYF | TGTGCCACCAGTGATCAGACTAGCGGAGGGGGGAAGACCCAGTACTTC | TRBD2 | TRBV24-1 | - | TRBJ2-5
CASSTQTGVISDTQYF | TGTGCCAGCAGCACTCAGACAGGGGTCATTTCAGATACGCAGTATTTT | TRBD1 | TRBV3-1/TRBV3-2 | - | TRBJ2-3
CSAYDSQETQYF | TGCAGCGCCTACGACAGCCAAGAGACCCAGTACTTC | - | TRBV29-1 | - | TRBJ2-5
CASSQDEEPSPLHF | TGTGCCAGCAGCCAAGACGAGGAACCTTCACCCCTCCACTTT | - | TRBV4-2 | - | TRBJ1-6
CASSRGRGTEAFF | TGTGCCAGCAGCAGGGGGCGAGGGACTGAAGCTTTCTTT | TRBD1 | TRBV6-5 | - | TRBJ1-1
CASSFGTGVPFF | TGTGCCAGCAGTTTCGGGACAGGGGTCCCTTTCTTT | TRBD1 | TRBV27 | - | TRBJ1-1
CASSPPTGLIYEQYF | TGTGCCAGCAGTCCCCCGACAGGGTTAATCTACGAGCAGTACTTC | TRBD1 | TRBV28 | - | TRBJ2-7
CASSLYKGTGISYEQYF | TGTGCCAGCAGCCTTTACAAAGGGACAGGGATTTCCTACGAGCAGTACTTC | TRBD1 | TRBV4-2 | - | TRBJ2-7
CASSIGRMLDKKNEKLFF | TGTGCCAGTAGTATAGGGAGAATGCTGGACAAGAAAAATGAAAAACTGTTTTTT | - | TRBV19 | - | TRBJ1-4
CAKQGERNSPLHF | TGTGCCAAACAGGGGGAGCGGAATTCACCCCTCCACTTT | TRBD1 | TRBV2 | few | TRBJ1-6
CAWSSGMGFSGEKLFF | TGTGCCTGGAGTTCTGGGATGGGATTTAGCGGCGAAAAACTGTTTTTT | - | TRBV30 | - | TRBJ1-4
CASSLDSENNSPLHF | TGCGCCAGCAGTCTAGACTCCGAAAATAATTCACCCCTCCACTTT | - | TRBV4-1 | - | TRBJ1-6
CASSPPLAGADTQYF | TGTGCCAGCTCACCACCACTAGCGGGAGCAGATACGCAGTATTTT | TRBD2 | TRBV18 | - | TRBJ2-3
CASSLSHRVGQPQHF | TGTGCCAGCAGTTTATCCCACAGGGTAGGACAGCCCCAGCATTTT | - | TRBV28 | - | TRBJ1-5
CASSPQGTGGLNSPLHF | TGTGCCAGCAGTCCTCAGGGGACAGGGGGTCTTAATTCACCCCTCCACTTT | TRBD1 | TRBV27 | once | TRBJ1-6
CASSVADSGGVWEQFF | TGTGCCAGCAGCGTAGCTGATAGCGGGGGCGTTTGGGAGCAGTTCTTC | TRBD2 | TRBV9 | - | TRBJ2-1
CASRDYTGTGWFEQYF | TGCGCCAGCAGGGATTACACCGGGACAGGGTGGTTCGAGCAGTACTTC | TRBD1 | TRBV10-2 | - | TRBJ2-7
CASSHLGAEKLFF | TGTGCCAGCAGCCACCTCGGAGCCGAAAAACTGTTTTTT | - | TRBV4-2 | - | TRBJ1-4
CASSRPYNEQFF | TGTGCCAGCAGCCGTCCCTACAATGAGCAGTTCTTC | - | TRBV5-6 | - | TRBJ2-1
CASAYDREWNSPLHF | TGTGCCAGCGCCTACGACAGGGAGTGGAATTCACCCCTCCACTTT | TRBD1 | TRBV2 | - | TRBJ1-6
CATSAGRAGQPQHF | TGTGCCACCAGTGCGGGCAGGGCCGGGCAGCCCCAGCATTTT | - | TRBV24-1 | - | TRBJ1-5
CASSPEPGNNSPLHF | TGTGCCAGCTCACCAGAACCGGGGAATAATTCACCCCTCCACTTT | - | TRBV18 | - | TRBJ1-6